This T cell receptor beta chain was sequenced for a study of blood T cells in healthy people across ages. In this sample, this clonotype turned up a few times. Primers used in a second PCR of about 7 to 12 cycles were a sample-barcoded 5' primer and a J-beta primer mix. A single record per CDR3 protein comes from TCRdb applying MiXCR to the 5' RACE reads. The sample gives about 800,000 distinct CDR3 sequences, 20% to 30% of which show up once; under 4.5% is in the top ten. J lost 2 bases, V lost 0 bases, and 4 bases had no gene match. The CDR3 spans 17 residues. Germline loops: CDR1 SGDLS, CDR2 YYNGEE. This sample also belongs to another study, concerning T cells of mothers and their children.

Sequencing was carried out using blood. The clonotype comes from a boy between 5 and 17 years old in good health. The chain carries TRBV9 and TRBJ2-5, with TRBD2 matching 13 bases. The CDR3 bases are TGTGCCAGCAGCGTAGGGGGACTAGCGGGGATTCAAGAGACCCAGTACTTC. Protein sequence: CASSVGGLAGIQETQYF.